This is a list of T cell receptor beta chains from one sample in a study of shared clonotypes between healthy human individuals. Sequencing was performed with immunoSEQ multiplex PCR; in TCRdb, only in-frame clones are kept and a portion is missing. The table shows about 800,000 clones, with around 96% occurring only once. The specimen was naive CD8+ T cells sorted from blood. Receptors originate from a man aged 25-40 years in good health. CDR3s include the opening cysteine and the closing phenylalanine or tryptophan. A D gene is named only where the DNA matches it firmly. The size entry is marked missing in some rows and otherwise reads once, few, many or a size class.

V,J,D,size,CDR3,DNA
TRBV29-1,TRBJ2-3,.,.,CSVLYPSIDTQYF,TGCAGCGTGTTGTACCCCTCTATTGATACGCAGTATTTT
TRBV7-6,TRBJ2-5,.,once,CASSSLQGFGETQYF,TGTGCCAGCAGCAGCCTGCAGGGGTTCGGAGAGACCCAGTACTTC
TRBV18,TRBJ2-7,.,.,CASSPEDSYEQYF,TGTGCCAGCTCACCGGAAGACTCCTACGAGCAGTACTTC
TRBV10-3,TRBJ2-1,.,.,CAISEPKASNEQFF,TGTGCCATCAGTGAACCCAAGGCTAGCAATGAGCAGTTCTTC
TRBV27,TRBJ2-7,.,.,CASSFGPNYEQYF,TGTGCCAGCAGCTTCGGGCCGAACTACGAGCAGTACTTC
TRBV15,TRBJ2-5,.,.,CATSRDLPSGTQYF,TGTGCCACCAGTAGAGATCTTCCAAGCGGGACCCAGTACTTC
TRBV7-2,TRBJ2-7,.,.,CASSSAGYYEQYF,TGTGCCAGCAGCTCGGCAGGTTACTACGAGCAGTACTTC
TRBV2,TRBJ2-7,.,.,CASSQPGSYEQYF,TGTGCCAGCAGCCAACCAGGGTCCTACGAGCAGTACTTC
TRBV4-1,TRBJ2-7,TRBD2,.,CASSQETTSGSYEQYF,TGCGCCAGCAGCCAAGAAACAACTAGCGGGAGCTACGAGCAGTACTTC
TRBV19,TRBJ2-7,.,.,CASSARSPAYEQYF,TGTGCCAGTAGTGCGCGGAGTCCCGCCTACGAGCAGTACTTC
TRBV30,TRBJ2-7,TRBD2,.,CAWNPGLAGGHNTYEQYF,TGTGCCTGGAATCCCGGACTAGCGGGAGGCCATAATACCTACGAGCAGTACTTC
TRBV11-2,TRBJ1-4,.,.,CASSLERLGGEKLFF,TGTGCCAGCAGCTTAGAACGACTTGGAGGTGAAAAACTGTTTTTT
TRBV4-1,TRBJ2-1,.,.,CASSQEEGRGYNEQFF,TGCGCCAGCAGCCAAGAAGAGGGCAGGGGATACAATGAGCAGTTCTTC
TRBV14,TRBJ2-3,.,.,CASSQDSRETDTQYF,TGTGCCAGCAGCCAAGATTCGAGGGAAACAGATACGCAGTATTTT
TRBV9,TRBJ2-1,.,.,CASSRDFAYNEQFF,TGTGCCAGCAGCCGGGACTTCGCCTACAATGAGCAGTTCTTC
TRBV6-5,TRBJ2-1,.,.,CASSYYPDNEQFF,TGTGCCAGCAGTTACTACCCCGACAATGAGCAGTTCTTC
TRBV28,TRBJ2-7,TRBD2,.,CASSLWTSGTSSYEQYF,TGTGCCAGCAGTTTATGGACTAGCGGGACCAGCTCCTACGAGCAGTACTTC